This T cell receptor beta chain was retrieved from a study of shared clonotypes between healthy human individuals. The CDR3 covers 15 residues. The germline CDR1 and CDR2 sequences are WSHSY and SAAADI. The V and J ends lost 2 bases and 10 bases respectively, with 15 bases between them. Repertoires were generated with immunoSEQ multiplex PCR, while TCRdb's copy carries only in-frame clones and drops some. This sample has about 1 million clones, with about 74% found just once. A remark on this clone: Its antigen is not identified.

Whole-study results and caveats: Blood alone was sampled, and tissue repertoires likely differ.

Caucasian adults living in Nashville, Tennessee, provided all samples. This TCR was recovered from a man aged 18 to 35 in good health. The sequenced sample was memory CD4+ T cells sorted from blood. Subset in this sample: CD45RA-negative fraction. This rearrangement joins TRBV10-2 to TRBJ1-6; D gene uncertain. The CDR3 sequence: CASSEEGRGGSPLHF. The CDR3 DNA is TGCGCCAGCAGTGAGGAGGGAAGAGGAGGATCACCCCTCCACTTT.